This TCR beta chain is from a study of Ad26.COV2.S vaccination and SARS-CoV-2 variants. Study information: A participant enrolled in the COV1001 Ad26.COV2.S trial arm provided the sample.

Only one count was recorded for this clone. The treatment is: 15 to 20 received Ad26.COV2.S at low or high dose, single or two shots; a few received placebo; per-sample allocation not given. Day 63 following the first vaccine or placebo injection was when the samples were taken. Profiling relied on immunoSEQ multiplex PCR, and the TCRdb table lists in-frame clones only, not all of them. Among about 390,000 clones listed, about 90% were seen once. V gave up 6 bases and J gave up 12 bases; unmatched junction bases: 13. Germline loops: CDR1 MDHEN, CDR2 SYDVKM. The CDR3 length is 13 residues. Sequenced here: peripheral blood, sampled in a trial of Ad26.COV2.S vaccine versus placebo. The V and J genes are TRBV28 and TRBJ1-2; TRBD1 agrees at 7 bases. The sequence was collected from a person between 18 and 65 years old who received the Ad26.COV2.S COVID-19 vaccine or a placebo. The CDR3 sequence is CASSRTGVLEHTF. As DNA, the CDR3 is TGTGCCAGCAGCCGTACAGGGGTCCTTGAACACACCTTC.